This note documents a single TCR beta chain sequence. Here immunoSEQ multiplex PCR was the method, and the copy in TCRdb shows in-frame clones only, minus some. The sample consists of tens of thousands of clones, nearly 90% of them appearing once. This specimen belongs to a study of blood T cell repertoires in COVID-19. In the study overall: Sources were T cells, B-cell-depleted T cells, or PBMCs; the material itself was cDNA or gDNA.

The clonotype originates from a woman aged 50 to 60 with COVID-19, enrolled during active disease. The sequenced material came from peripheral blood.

CDR3 in amino acids: CASSARQGLNSPLHF. The CDR3 DNA reads TGTGCCAGCAGTGCAAGACAGGGGCTGAATTCACCCCTCCACTTT. The chain uses TRBV27 and TRBJ1-6, with TRBD1 matching 8 bases. V gave up 5 bases and J gave up 7 bases; unmatched junction bases: 7. The CDR3 covers 15 residues. CDR1 and CDR2 (germline): MNHEY, SMNVEV (reference sequence).